This T cell receptor (beta chain) appears in the sequencing data of a study of blood T cell repertoires in COVID-19. Study background: PBMCs, B-cell-depleted T cells, or T cells were the source of the cDNA or gDNA that made up the material.

The CDR3 is 15 amino acids. J was trimmed by 6 bases and V by 2 bases; bases with no gene match: 9. Germline loops: CDR1 MNHEY, CDR2 SMNVEV (reference sequence). TCRdb keeps only in-frame clones here, not all; method: immunoSEQ multiplex PCR. In the table there are about 310,000 clones, under 90% of which are singletons. The sample comprised PBMCs or T cells enriched from blood (not recorded which). The receptor comes from a woman in her thirties who had recovered from COVID-19. The chain links TRBV27 to TRBJ2-7; TRBD2 matches 8 bases. The CDR3 reads CASSLAGGRIREQYF. In DNA, the CDR3 is TGTGCCAGCAGTTTAGCGGGAGGCCGGATCCGCGAGCAGTACTTC.